This TCR beta chain was obtained from a study of T-cell reconstitution after alpha-beta-depleted transplantation in children. This clonotype was detected a few times. It was with unique molecular identifiers that the TCRbeta library was prepared. TCRdb independently ran MiXCR on the PCR reads; one entry per CDR3 protein. The data contain about 610,000 distinct CDR3 sequences, 8% to 11% of them singletons. Germline V lookup: CDR1 SGHTA, CDR2 FQGNSA. This CDR3 region has 17 residues. V was trimmed by 1 base and J by 2 bases, leaving 18 bases between them. The genes are TRBV7-2 and TRBJ2-7; D unresolved. The sequencing here drew on PBMCs from the stem cell graft donor, taken from the stem cell graft. The receptor was isolated from a human donor who donated a stem cell graft to a child with acute myeloid leukemia. The CDR3 DNA reads as TGTGCCAGCAGCTTAGTGGTGGGTATACGCCCTACCTACGAGCAGTACTTC. It is translated as CASSLVVGIRPTYEQYF.